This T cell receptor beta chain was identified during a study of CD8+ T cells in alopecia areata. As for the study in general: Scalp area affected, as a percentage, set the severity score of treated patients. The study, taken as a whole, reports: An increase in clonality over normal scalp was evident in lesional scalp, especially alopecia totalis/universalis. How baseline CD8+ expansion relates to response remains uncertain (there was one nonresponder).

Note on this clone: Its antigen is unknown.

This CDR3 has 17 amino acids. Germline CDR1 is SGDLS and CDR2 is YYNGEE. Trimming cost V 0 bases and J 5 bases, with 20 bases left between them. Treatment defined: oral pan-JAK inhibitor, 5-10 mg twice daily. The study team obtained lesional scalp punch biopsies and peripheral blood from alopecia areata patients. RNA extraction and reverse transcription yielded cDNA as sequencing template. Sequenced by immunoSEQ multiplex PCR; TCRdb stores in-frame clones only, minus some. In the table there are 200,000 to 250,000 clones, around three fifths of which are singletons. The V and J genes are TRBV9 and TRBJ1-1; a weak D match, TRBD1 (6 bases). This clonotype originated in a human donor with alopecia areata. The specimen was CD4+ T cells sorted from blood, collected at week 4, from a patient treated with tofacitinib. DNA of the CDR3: TGTGCCAGCAGCGTAGACGCCACCCTCCCAGGGGTGACTGAAGCTTTCTTT. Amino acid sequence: CASSVDATLPGVTEAFF. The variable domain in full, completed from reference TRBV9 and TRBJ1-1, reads DSGVTQTPKHLITATGQRVTLRCSPRSGDLSVYWYQQSLDQGLQFLIQYYNGEERAKGNILERFSAQQFPDLHSELNLSSLELGDSALYFCASSVDATLPGVTEAFFGQGTRLTVV.